These 30 T cell receptor beta chains share one sample of origin, sequenced in a study of blood T cell repertoires in COVID-19. The repertoire was sequenced with immunoSEQ multiplex PCR; TCRdb's copy has only in-frame clones and lacks some. The data show approximately 190,000 clones, 80% to 85% seen once. Source material: peripheral blood. The origin of the receptors is a human donor in a cohort sampled during active COVID-19.

The chain links TRBV30 to TRBJ1-5; D is possibly TRBD1 (5 bases). The CDR3 has 14 residues. Trimming left V 5 bases short and J 2 bases short, with 13 bases between. Looked up from germline, CDR1 is GTSNPN and CDR2 is SVGIG (reference sequence). CDR3 loop: CAWQTAARNQPQHF. In nucleotides, the CDR3 is TGTGCCTGGCAGACAGCAGCCCGCAATCAGCCCCAGCATTTT.

This clone was detected a few times. The chain combines TRBV9 with TRBJ1-3, with D possibly TRBD1 on 6 matching bases. V was trimmed by 4 bases and J by 2 bases, leaving 13 bases between them. The CDR3 consists of 15 residues. Germline V gene data show CDR1 as SGDLS and CDR2 as YYNGEE. The CDR3 sequence is CASSYRVEAGNTIYF. The CDR3, as DNA: TGTGCCAGCAGCTACAGGGTAGAGGCTGGAAACACCATATATTTT. The full variable domain, completed using reference TRBV9 and TRBJ1-3, is DSGVTQTPKHLITATGQRVTLRCSPRSGDLSVYWYQQSLDQGLQFLIQYYNGEERAKGNILERFSAQQFPDLHSELNLSSLELGDSALYFCASSYRVEAGNTIYFGEGSWLTVV.

This clone was observed a single time. This chain uses TRBV6-5 with TRBJ1-2; D is unclear. Trimming pared 6 bases from V and 4 bases from J, leaving 12 bases between. CDR1 MNHEY and CDR2 SVGAGI come from the germline V gene. The CDR3 covers 13 residues. The CDR3 here is CASRDSEAYGYTF. CDR3 sequence (DNA): TGTGCCAGCAGAGACTCTGAAGCCTATGGCTACACCTTC.

V and J are TRBV11-2 and TRBJ2-7, with D tentatively TRBD2 (5 bases). Germline V CDR1 and CDR2: SGHAT, FQNNGV. Trimming pared 1 base from V and 7 bases from J, leaving 11 bases between. The CDR3 spans 13 residues. CDR3 DNA: TGTGCCAGCAGCTTAGGAGGGTTTCTAGAGCAGTACGTC. Translating it yields CASSLGGFLEQYV.

This clone turned up a few times. The CDR3 DNA follows: TGTGCCAGCAGCGTAGACAGGGGCTTCTATGGCTACACCTTC. Protein product: CASSVDRGFYGYTF. The chain combines TRBV27 with TRBJ1-2, with TRBD1 matching 8 bases. The V gene end was trimmed by 6 bases and the J gene end by 4 bases; junction bases not matched to a gene: 7. Per the germline V gene, CDR1 is MNHEY and CDR2 is SMNVEV (reference sequence). The length of the CDR3 is 14 residues.

The chain couples TRBV3-1 (or the pseudogene TRBV3-2) to TRBJ2-3; D unresolved. V lost 3 bases and J 0 bases, leaving 13 bases between the germline ends. This CDR3 is built from 16 residues. Germline-derived CDR1 and CDR2 are LGHDT and YNNKEL (reference sequence). CDR3: CASSQLGASSTDTQYF. DNA of the CDR3: TGTGCCAGCAGCCAGCTTGGTGCGTCTAGCACAGATACGCAGTATTTT.

J is TRBJ2-2 and V is TRBV7-9; D possibly corresponds to TRBD2 (6 bases). The germline V and J ends were trimmed by 1 base and 5 bases, with 17 bases remaining between them. The CDR3 is made up of 17 amino acids. The germline CDR1 and CDR2 sequences are SEHNR and FQNEAQ (reference sequence). CDR3 protein: CASSLEAAGSGTGELFF. CDR3 bases: TGTGCCAGCAGCTTAGAGGCGGCGGGATCGGGGACCGGGGAGCTGTTTTTT.

The chain links TRBV10-3 to TRBJ2-7, with TRBD1 identical over 11 bases. J was trimmed by 3 bases and V by 10 bases; bases with no gene match: 5. CDR3 length: 13 amino acids. Germline loops: CDR1 ENHRY, CDR2 SYGVKD. This chain's CDR3 is CATRTGGLYEQYF. The CDR3 DNA follows: TGTGCCACCAGGACAGGGGGCCTCTACGAGCAGTACTTC.

This clone was recorded at least ten times. The sample holds other DNA sequences that translate to the same CDR3. The V and J genes are TRBV28 and TRBJ2-5; weak D call: TRBD2 (6 bases). This CDR3 has 14 residues. V lost 4 bases, J lost 0 bases, and 9 bases lay in between. Germline V gene data show CDR1 as MDHEN and CDR2 as SYDVKM. The CDR3 spells CASSSGEYQETQYF. The CDR3 coding sequence is TGTGCCAGCAGTTCGGGAGAGTACCAAGAGACCCAGTACTTC. Full variable domain (missing parts from reference TRBV28 and TRBJ2-5): DVKVTQSSRYLVKRTGEKVFLECVQDMDHENMFWYRQDPGLGLRLIYFSYDVKMKEKGDIPEGYSVSREKKERFSLILESASTNQTSMYLCASSSGEYQETQYFGPGTRLLVL.

This chain joins TRBV18 and TRBJ2-7, with 10 bases fitting TRBD2. The ends lost 1 base at V and 5 bases at J; junction bases unmatched: 5. Germline lookup yields CDR1 KGHSH and CDR2 LQKENI. The CDR3 totals 15 residues. CDR3 sequence: CASSPRVLAGDEQYF. The CDR3 DNA reads as TGTGCCAGCTCACCACGCGTTCTAGCGGGAGACGAGCAGTACTTC.

The chain carries TRBV11-2 and TRBJ1-1; D is uncertain. CDR1 SGHAT and CDR2 FQNNGV come from the germline V gene. This CDR3 spans 15 amino acids. Trimming removed 8 bases at V and 4 bases at J, with 20 bases between. The CDR3 sequence: CASGREGAVGTEAFF. CDR3 sequence (DNA): TGTGCCAGCGGTAGGGAGGGTGCGGTAGGCACTGAAGCTTTCTTT.

This clone was observed many times. V and J are TRBV19 and TRBJ2-7; possible D gene TRBD2, 6 bases. This CDR3 has 13 residues. In germline, CDR1 is LNHDA, CDR2 SQIVND (reference sequence). Trimming shortened V by 8 bases and J by 2 bases, and 13 bases separated the two germline ends. CDR3 amino acids: CASQRGETYEQYF. The CDR3 coding sequence is TGTGCCAGTCAACGCGGGGAGACCTACGAGCAGTACTTC. Full variable domain (outside the CDR3, taken from reference TRBV19 and TRBJ2-7): DGGITQSPKYLFRKEGQNVTLSCEQNLNHDAMYWYRQDPGQGLRLIYYSQIVNDFQKGDIAEGYSVSREKKESFPLTVTSAQKNPTAFYLCASQRGETYEQYFGPGTRLTVT.

The chain recombines TRBV18 with TRBJ1-2; a possible D gene is TRBD1 (5 bases). Trimming took off 6 bases at V and 5 bases at J, with 7 bases between the two ends. In germline, CDR1 is KGHSH, CDR2 LQKENI. This CDR3 has 11 amino acids. The CDR3, as DNA: TGTGCCAGCTCTAGGGGATATGGCTACACCTTC. As protein: CASSRGYGYTF. The full variable domain, its missing parts supplied by reference TRBV18 and TRBJ1-2, is NAGVMQNPRHLVRRRGQEARLRCSPMKGHSHVYWYRQLPEEGLKFMVYLQKENIIDESGMPKERFSAEFPKEGPSILRIQQVVRGDSAAYFCASSRGYGYTFGSGTRLTVV.

The chain has TRBV5-1 and TRBJ2-3, with D perhaps TRBD1 (5 bases). V dropped 0 bases and J dropped 2 bases, with 10 bases sitting between them. CDR3 length: 15 residues. Germline lookup yields CDR1 SGHRS and CDR2 YFSETQ. Written as DNA, the CDR3 is TGCGCCAGCAGCTTGGCCGAAGGGGTCACAGATACGCAGTATTTT. Translation gives CASSLAEGVTDTQYF.

The V gene is TRBV28, the J gene TRBJ1-2; no clear D. The CDR3 is 13 residues long. Germline CDR1 is MDHEN and CDR2 is SYDVKM. V lost 3 bases and J 5 bases, leaving 10 bases between the germline ends. CDR3 nucleotide sequence: TGTGCCAGCAGTTTCCCGGGGTTTTATGGCTACACCTTC. Translating it yields CASSFPGFYGYTF.

This rearrangement joins TRBV5-5 to TRBJ2-3; D unclear. V dropped 4 bases and J dropped 0 bases, with 6 bases sitting between them. The CDR3 contains 13 residues. From germline, CDR1 is SGHKS and CDR2 YYEKEE (reference sequence). CDR3 sequence reads: CASSPYSTDTQYF. The CDR3 DNA reads as TGTGCCAGCAGCCCCTATAGCACAGATACGCAGTATTTT.

V is TRBV6-6 and J is TRBJ2-1; tentative D call: TRBD1 (5 bases). This CDR3 contains 16 residues. Looked up from germline, CDR1 is MNHNY and CDR2 is SVGAGI (reference sequence). V was trimmed by 2 bases and J by 4 bases, leaving 15 bases between them. CDR3 coding DNA: TGTGCCAGCAGTTACAGGGGATTCCCCAGGTACAATGAGCAGTTCTTC. Its protein product is CASSYRGFPRYNEQFF.

The chain carries TRBV10-2 and TRBJ2-3; TRBD2 aligns across 7 bases. Losses at the gene ends were 8 bases for V and 2 bases for J; bases not matched to a gene: 7. Germline loops: CDR1 WSHSY, CDR2 SAAADI. CDR3 length: 14 amino acids. The CDR3 DNA reads as TGCGCCAGCGATGCTAGCGGATACACAGATACGCAGTATTTT. Translated, it gives CASDASGYTDTQYF.

The chain employs TRBV5-1 and TRBJ2-1; 9 nucleotides agree with TRBD1. CDR1 is SGHRS and CDR2 is YFSETQ in the germline V gene. With 2 bases clipped from V and 4 bases from J, the junction kept 7 bases outside the gene matches. This CDR3 spans 16 amino acids. The CDR3 DNA follows: TGCGCCAGCAGCTTTCGAGGACAGGGGACGTACAATGAGCAGTTCTTC. Translating gives CASSFRGQGTYNEQFF.

The rearrangement links TRBV6-6 to TRBJ2-5; TRBD1 matches at 8 bases. The CDR3 is 17 residues long. The V segment lost 5 bases and the J segment 5 bases; nucleotides outside the gene matches: 16. Germline CDR1 and CDR2: MNHNY and SVGAGI (reference sequence). CDR3 DNA sequence: TGTGCCAGCAGTCCGGGGACAGGCCCCGGGGCCTGGGAGACCCAGTACTTC. Protein sequence: CASSPGTGPGAWETQYF.

V is TRBV23-1 and J is TRBJ2-6; the D gene is possibly TRBD2 (7 bases). TRBV23-1 is annotated as an ORF whose role is uncertain. The CDR3 has 18 amino acids. V was pared by 7 bases and J by 2 bases, with 21 bases between. The CDR3 sequence is CASTTRGGLLTGANVLTF. As DNA, the CDR3 is TGCGCCAGCACTACCAGGGGAGGGCTCCTTACTGGGGCCAACGTCCTGACTTTC.

J is TRBJ2-2 and V is TRBV24-1; 14 bases are a match to TRBD2. The CDR3 totals 17 residues. V lost 5 bases and J lost 6; bases outside the gene matches: 7. The germline CDR1 and CDR2 sequences are KGHDR and SFDVKD. The CDR3 reads CATSGETSGRAPGELFF. The DNA of the CDR3 is TGTGCCACCAGTGGCGAGACTAGCGGGAGGGCCCCCGGGGAGCTGTTTTTT.

This chain joins TRBV20-1 and TRBJ2-1, with 9 bases lining up with TRBD2. Trimming took 3 bases from V and 8 from J; bases not matched to a gene: 8. The germline V gene encodes CDR1 DFQATT and CDR2 SNEGSKA (reference sequence). The CDR3 has 14 amino acids. The CDR3 protein is CSASGTSRVDEQFF. The CDR3 region has the DNA TGCAGTGCTAGTGGGACTAGCAGAGTAGATGAGCAGTTCTTC.

This sequence joins TRBV19 and TRBJ2-7; D perhaps matches TRBD1 (7 bases). The germline V gene encodes CDR1 LNHDA and CDR2 SQIVND (reference sequence). Trimming stripped 4 bases from V and 4 bases from J, with 8 bases between. The CDR3 extends over 12 amino acids. CDR3 nucleotides: TGTGCCAGTAGTACAGGGGGGTACGAGCAGTACTTC. Its translation is CASSTGGYEQYF.

This chain uses TRBV3-1 (or the pseudogene TRBV3-2) with TRBJ1-6, with a weak D call TRBD1 (5 bases). Trimming shortened V by 0 bases and J by 0 bases, and 9 bases separated the two germline ends. Germline CDR1 is LGHDT and CDR2 is YNNKEL (reference sequence). This CDR3 is 17 amino acids long. The CDR3, as DNA: TGTGCCAGCAGCCAAGAATGGGGCAGCTCCTATAATTCACCCCTCCACTTT. It specifies CASSQEWGSSYNSPLHF.

The chain couples TRBV19 to TRBJ2-1; the D gene is possibly TRBD1 (5 bases). The CDR3 runs 12 residues. The ends were cut back, 6 bases at V and 5 bases at J, with 8 bases in the middle. Germline V gives CDR1 LNHDA, CDR2 SQIVND (reference sequence). CDR3 in DNA: TGTGCCAGTAGGGTGGGGCACAATGAGCAGTTCTTC. Protein sequence: CASRVGHNEQFF.

The gene calls are TRBV2 and TRBJ2-1; D unclear. This CDR3 has 12 residues. The germline gives CDR1 SNHLY, CDR2 FYNNEI. V was pared by 7 bases and J by 3 bases, with 7 bases between. The CDR3 coding sequence is TGTGCCAGCATGGCCCTCTACAATGAGCAGTTCTTC. This encodes CASMALYNEQFF.

J is TRBJ2-7 and V is TRBV5-1; 8 positions agree with TRBD2. The junction had 16 bases not matched to a gene; V was cut back by 0 bases and J by 2 bases. Germline lookup yields CDR1 SGHRS and CDR2 YFSETQ. CDR3 length: 19 amino acids. CDR3 DNA: TGCGCCAGCAGCTTGGAACCCTATCGGGAGCGGGAGACGACCTACGAGCAGTACTTC. Its protein is CASSLEPYRERETTYEQYF.

This chain connects TRBV7-2 to TRBJ1-3; 8 nucleotides match TRBD1. Germline V gives CDR1 SGHTA, CDR2 FQGNSA. This CDR3 has 15 amino acids. V was pared by 2 bases and J by 2 bases, with 2 bases of the junction left unmatched. The CDR3 is CASSLQTGAGNTIYF. CDR3 DNA sequence: TGTGCCAGCAGCTTACAGACAGGGGCTGGAAACACCATATATTTT.

About this clone: This specimen includes other DNA sequences encoding the same CDR3. The genes are TRBV29-1 and TRBJ1-1, with D maybe TRBD1 (6 bases). This CDR3 is 12 amino acids long. Germline CDR1 SQVTM, CDR2 ANQGSEA. The V end was cut by 3 bases, the J end by 5 bases, with 10 bases between. The CDR3 sequence is CSVDRGATEAFF. The CDR3 nucleotides read TGCAGCGTTGATCGGGGGGCGACTGAAGCTTTCTTT.